The entry below gives a single TCR beta chain sequence along with its context. Its antigen is unknown. CDR1 MNHNS and CDR2 SASEGT come from the germline V gene. V lost 6 bases and J lost 4, with 12 bases in between. The CDR3 has 14 residues. The sample comes from a study of cytomegalovirus exposure and HLA in healthy donors. Whole-study context: Membership in the Caucasian-associated ancestry cluster was found for 65% to 85% of roughly 400 genotyped donors.

The primer mix had 60 Vbeta and 13 Jbeta primers. Produced via immunoSEQ multiplex PCR; TCRdb's table is partial and in-frame only. The profile covers about 160,000 clones, with roughly 80% appearing a single time and roughly 13% taken by the ten largest. Study findings and constraints: In a later analysis, most CMV-associated TCR beta chains appeared HLA-restricted. Reported findings show TCR beta sequences accurately forecast HLA-A and HLA-B alleles in most subjects.

Sequencing was done on a sample of PBMCs. This sequence was found in a woman between 50 and 59 years old in good health and CMV-seronegative. This chain uses TRBV6-1 with TRBJ1-4; D is perhaps TRBD1 (6 bases). DNA for the CDR3: TGTGCCAGCAGAGGACAGCTCCTTAATGAAAAACTGTTTTTT. Protein product: CASRGQLLNEKLFF.